The clone carrying this T cell receptor beta chain was counted a single time. This entry is derived from a study of Ad26.COV2.S vaccination and SARS-CoV-2 variants. Here immunoSEQ multiplex PCR was the method, and the copy in TCRdb shows in-frame clones only, minus some. The repertoire consists of 380,000 or so clones, with around four fifths occurring once and the leading ten covering around 7.3%. The treatment here: 15 to 20 received Ad26.COV2.S at low or high dose, single or two shots; 5 received placebo; per-sample allocation not given. Sampling happened 63 days after the first vaccine or placebo injection. Trimming removed 4 bases at V and 7 bases at J, with 16 bases between. Germline CDR1 reads PRHDT; CDR2 reads FYEKMQ (reference sequence). There are 15 residues in the CDR3.

The specimen comprised peripheral blood, sampled in a trial of Ad26.COV2.S vaccine versus placebo. This TCR came from a person aged 18-60 years who received the Ad26.COV2.S COVID-19 vaccine or a placebo. The rearrangement uses TRBV13 and TRBJ2-2, with D possibly TRBD1 on 5 matching bases. The CDR3: CASSSPQGSNGELFF. CDR3 DNA: TGTGCCAGCAGCTCCCCCCAGGGAAGTAACGGGGAGCTGTTTTTT. Complete variable domain (other parts from reference TRBV13 and TRBJ2-2): AAGVIQSPRHLIKEKRETATLKCYPIPRHDTVYWYQQGPGQDPQFLISFYEKMQSDKGSIPDRFSAQQFSDYHSELNMSSLELGDSALYFCASSSPQGSNGELFFGEGSRLTVL.